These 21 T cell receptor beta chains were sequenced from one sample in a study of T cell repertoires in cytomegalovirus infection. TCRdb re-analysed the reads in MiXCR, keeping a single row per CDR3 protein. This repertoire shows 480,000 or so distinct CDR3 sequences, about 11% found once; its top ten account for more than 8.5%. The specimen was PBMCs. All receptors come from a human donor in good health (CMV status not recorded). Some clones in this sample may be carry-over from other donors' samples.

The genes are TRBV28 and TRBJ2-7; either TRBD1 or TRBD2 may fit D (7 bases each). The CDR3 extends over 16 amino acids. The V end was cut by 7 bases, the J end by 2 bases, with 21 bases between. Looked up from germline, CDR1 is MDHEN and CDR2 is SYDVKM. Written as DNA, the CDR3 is TGTGCCAGCACCAGGGGGGCGGGAGTAAGCCCCTACGAGCAGTACTTC. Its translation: CASTRGAGVSPYEQYF.

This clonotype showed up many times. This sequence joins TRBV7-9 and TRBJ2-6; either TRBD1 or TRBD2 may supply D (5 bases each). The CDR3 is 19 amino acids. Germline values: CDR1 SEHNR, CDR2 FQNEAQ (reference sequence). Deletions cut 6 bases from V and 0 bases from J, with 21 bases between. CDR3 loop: CASRTGSPRVVSGANVLTF. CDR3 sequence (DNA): TGTGCCAGCAGGACGGGATCCCCCAGGGTGGTCTCTGGGGCCAACGTCCTGACTTTC.

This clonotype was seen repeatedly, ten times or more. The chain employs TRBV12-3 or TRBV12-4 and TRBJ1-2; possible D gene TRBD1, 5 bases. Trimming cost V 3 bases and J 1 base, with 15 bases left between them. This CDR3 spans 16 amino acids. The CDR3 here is CASSFLATANNYGYTF. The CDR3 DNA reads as TGTGCCAGCAGTTTTCTAGCGACAGCTAATAACTATGGCTACACCTTC.

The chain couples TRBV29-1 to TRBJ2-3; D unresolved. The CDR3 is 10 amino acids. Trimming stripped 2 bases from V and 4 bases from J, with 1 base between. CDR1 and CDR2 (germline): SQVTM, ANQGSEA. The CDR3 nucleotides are TGCAGCGTTGAACCAGATACGCAGTATTTT. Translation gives CSVEPDTQYF.

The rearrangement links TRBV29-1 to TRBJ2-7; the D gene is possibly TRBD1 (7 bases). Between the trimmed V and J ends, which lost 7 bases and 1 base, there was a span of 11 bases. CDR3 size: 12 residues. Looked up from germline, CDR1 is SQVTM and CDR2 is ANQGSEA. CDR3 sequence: CSGGDSSYEQYF. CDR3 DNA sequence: TGCAGCGGGGGGGACAGTTCCTACGAGCAGTACTTC.

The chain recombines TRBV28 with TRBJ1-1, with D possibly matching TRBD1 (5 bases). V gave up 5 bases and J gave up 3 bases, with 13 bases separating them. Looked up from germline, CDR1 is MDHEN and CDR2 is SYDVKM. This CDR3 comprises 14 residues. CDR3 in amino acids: CASSPTQVYTEAFF. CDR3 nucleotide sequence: TGTGCCAGCAGTCCCACACAGGTTTACACTGAAGCTTTCTTT. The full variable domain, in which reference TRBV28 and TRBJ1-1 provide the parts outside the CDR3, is DVKVTQSSRYLVKRTGEKVFLECVQDMDHENMFWYRQDPGLGLRLIYFSYDVKMKEKGDIPEGYSVSREKKERFSLILESASTNQTSMYLCASSPTQVYTEAFFGQGTRLTVV.

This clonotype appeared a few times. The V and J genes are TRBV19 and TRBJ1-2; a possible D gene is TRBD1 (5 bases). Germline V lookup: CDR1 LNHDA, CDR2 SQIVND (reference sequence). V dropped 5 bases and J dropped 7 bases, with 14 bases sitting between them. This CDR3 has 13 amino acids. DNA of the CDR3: TGTGCCAGTAGTCAAACGGGGCTGAGTGGCTACACCTTC. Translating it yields CASSQTGLSGYTF.

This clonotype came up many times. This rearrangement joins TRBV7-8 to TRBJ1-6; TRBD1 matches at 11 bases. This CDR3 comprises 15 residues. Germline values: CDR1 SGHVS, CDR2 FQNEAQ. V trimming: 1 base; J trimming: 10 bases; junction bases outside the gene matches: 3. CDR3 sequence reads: CASSLEDRGRSPLHF. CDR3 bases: TGTGCCAGCAGCTTAGAGGACAGGGGGCGGTCACCCCTCCACTTT.

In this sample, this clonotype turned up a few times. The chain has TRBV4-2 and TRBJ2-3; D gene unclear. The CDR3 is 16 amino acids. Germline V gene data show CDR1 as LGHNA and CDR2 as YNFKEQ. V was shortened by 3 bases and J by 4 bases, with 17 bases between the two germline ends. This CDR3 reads CASSQTLVGNADTQYF. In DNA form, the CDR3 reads TGTGCCAGCAGCCAGACTCTAGTAGGGAACGCAGATACGCAGTATTTT.

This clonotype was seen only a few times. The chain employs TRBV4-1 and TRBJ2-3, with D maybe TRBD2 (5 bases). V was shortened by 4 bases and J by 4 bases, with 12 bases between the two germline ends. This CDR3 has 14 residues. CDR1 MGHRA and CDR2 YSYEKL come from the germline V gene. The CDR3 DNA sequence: TGCGCCAGCAGCCTTGGACTGAGGGCAGATACGCAGTATTTT. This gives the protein CASSLGLRADTQYF.

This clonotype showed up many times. CDR3 protein: CASSPTAPYEQYF. The CDR3 DNA sequence: TGTGCCAGCTCGCCGACGGCCCCCTACGAGCAGTACTTC. The gene calls are TRBV18 and TRBJ2-7; no firm D call. The length of the CDR3 is 13 residues. In germline, CDR1 is KGHSH, CDR2 LQKENI. V lost 6 bases and J 2 bases, leaving 11 bases between the germline ends.

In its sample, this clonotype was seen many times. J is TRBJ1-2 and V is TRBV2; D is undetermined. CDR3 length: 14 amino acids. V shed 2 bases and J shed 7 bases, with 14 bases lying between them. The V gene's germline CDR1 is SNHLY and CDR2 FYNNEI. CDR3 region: CASSEREGGGGYTF. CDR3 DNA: TGTGCCAGCAGTGAAAGAGAGGGTGGTGGTGGCTACACCTTC.

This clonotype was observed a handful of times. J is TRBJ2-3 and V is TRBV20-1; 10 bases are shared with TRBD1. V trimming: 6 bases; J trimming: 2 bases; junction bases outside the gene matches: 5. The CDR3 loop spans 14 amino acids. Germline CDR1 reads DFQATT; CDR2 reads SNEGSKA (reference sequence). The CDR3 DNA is TGCAGTGCCCCGGGACAGGGGTTCACAGATACGCAGTATTTT. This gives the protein CSAPGQGFTDTQYF.

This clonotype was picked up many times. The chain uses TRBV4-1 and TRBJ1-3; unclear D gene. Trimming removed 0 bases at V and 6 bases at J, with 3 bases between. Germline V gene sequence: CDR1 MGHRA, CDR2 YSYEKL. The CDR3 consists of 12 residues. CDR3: CASSQDLNTIYF. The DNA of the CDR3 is TGCGCCAGCAGCCAAGATCTAAACACCATATATTTT.

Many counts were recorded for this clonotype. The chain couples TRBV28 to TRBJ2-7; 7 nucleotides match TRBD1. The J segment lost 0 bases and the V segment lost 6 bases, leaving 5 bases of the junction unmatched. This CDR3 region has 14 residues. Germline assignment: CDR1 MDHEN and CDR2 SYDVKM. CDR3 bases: TGTGCCAGCAGGTCCAGGGGGAGCTCCTACGAGCAGTACTTC. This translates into CASRSRGSSYEQYF.

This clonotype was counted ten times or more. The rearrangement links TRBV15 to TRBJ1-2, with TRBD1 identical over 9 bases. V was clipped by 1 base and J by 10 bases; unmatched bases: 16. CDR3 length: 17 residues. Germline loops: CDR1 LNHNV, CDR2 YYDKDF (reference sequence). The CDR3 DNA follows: TGTGCCACCAGCAGAGTTCAATTAGCGGGGGACAGGGAAGACTACACCTTC. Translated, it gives CATSRVQLAGDREDYTF.

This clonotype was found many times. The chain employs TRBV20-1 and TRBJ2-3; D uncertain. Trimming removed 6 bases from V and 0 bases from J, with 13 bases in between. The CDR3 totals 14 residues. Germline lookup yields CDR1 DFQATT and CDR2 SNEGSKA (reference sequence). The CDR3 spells CSAPLRRSTDTQYF. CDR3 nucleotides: TGCAGTGCCCCCCTCCGCAGGAGCACAGATACGCAGTATTTT.

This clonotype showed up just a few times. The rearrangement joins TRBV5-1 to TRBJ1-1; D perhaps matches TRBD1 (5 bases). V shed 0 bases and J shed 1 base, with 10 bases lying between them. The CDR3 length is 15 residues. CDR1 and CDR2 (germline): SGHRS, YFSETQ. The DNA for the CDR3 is TGCGCCAGCAGCTTGGGGGGACTCGGGAACACTGAAGCTTTCTTT. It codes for CASSLGGLGNTEAFF.

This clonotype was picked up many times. CDR3 amino acids: CASSLLSGNSNNEQFF. The CDR3 region has the DNA TGTGCCAGCAGTTTATTGAGCGGGAACTCTAACAATGAGCAGTTCTTC. This rearrangement joins TRBV28 to TRBJ2-1; 7 positions match TRBD2. CDR1 is MDHEN and CDR2 is SYDVKM in the germline V gene. The CDR3 length is 16 residues. V shed 1 base, J shed 5 bases, and the junction held 8 bases outside the gene matches. The full variable domain, with the rest looked up from reference TRBV28 and TRBJ2-1, is DVKVTQSSRYLVKRTGEKVFLECVQDMDHENMFWYRQDPGLGLRLIYFSYDVKMKEKGDIPEGYSVSREKKERFSLILESASTNQTSMYLCASSLLSGNSNNEQFFGPGTRLTVL.

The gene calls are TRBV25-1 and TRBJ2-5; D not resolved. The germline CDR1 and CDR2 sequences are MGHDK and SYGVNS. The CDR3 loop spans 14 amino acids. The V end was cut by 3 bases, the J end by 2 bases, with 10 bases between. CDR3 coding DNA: TGTGCCAGCAGTGACCTCGACTGGCAAGAGACCCAGTACTTC. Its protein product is CASSDLDWQETQYF.

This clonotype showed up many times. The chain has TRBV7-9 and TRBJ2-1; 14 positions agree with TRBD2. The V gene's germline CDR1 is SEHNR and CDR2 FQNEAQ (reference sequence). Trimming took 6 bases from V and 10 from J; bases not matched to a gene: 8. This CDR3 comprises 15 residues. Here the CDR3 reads CASRPGTSGSSEQFF. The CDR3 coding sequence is TGTGCCAGCAGGCCCGGGACTAGCGGGAGCTCCGAGCAGTTCTTC.